One and the same sample provided the 24 T cell receptor beta chains below, sequenced in a study of cytomegalovirus exposure and HLA in healthy donors (dated by TCRdb to about 2017). Libraries were made using the immunoSEQ multiplex PCR assay. The multiplex PCR relied on a mix of 60 forward primers for TCR Vbeta segments and 13 reverse primers for TCR Jbeta segments. Not all clones reach the TCRdb copy of this immuneACCESS table, which keeps in-frame sequences only. Checked studies attribute under half of the gap to unresolved V genes and leave the rest unexplained. A total of some 190,000 clones appear in this sample, about three quarters of them only once. The ten largest clones take up roughly 1.1% of the sample. Sequencing used PBMCs. Every receptor here comes from a woman aged 40 to 55 in good health and CMV-seronegative.

The chain is built from TRBV5-1 and TRBJ2-7, with D possibly being TRBD2 (6 bases). This CDR3 is 13 amino acids long. The ends were cut back, 0 bases at V and 5 bases at J, with 9 bases in the middle. Germline values: CDR1 SGHRS, CDR2 YFSETQ. For the CDR3, the DNA is TGCGCCAGCAGCTTGGCGGAGGGTCACGAGCAGTACTTC. It yields the protein CASSLAEGHEQYF.

There are a few counts of this clone. The rearrangement links TRBV7-6 to TRBJ1-2, with D maybe TRBD1 (5 bases). Trimming stripped 1 base from V and 4 bases from J, with 13 bases between. This CDR3 spans 15 amino acids. Germline V gene sequence: CDR1 SGHVS, CDR2 FNYEAQ. The CDR3 sequence: CASSLGSRVSYGYTF. The CDR3 DNA sequence: TGTGCCAGCAGCTTAGGCTCCAGGGTATCCTATGGCTACACCTTC.

The chain combines TRBV7-2 with TRBJ2-5; 10 bases align to TRBD2. The CDR3 runs 14 residues. Germline CDR1 and CDR2: SGHTA and FQGNSA. V was clipped by 3 bases and J by 4 bases; unmatched bases: 2. DNA for the CDR3: TGTGCCAGCAGCTTGGGACTAGCGAGAGAGACCCAGTACTTC. It specifies CASSLGLARETQYF.

The V and J genes are TRBV19 and TRBJ2-2; 7 nucleotides match TRBD1. The V segment lost 3 bases and the J segment 4 bases; nucleotides outside the gene matches: 2. The CDR3 covers 14 residues. From germline, CDR1 is LNHDA and CDR2 SQIVND (reference sequence). In nucleotides, the CDR3 is TGTGCCAGTAGTATGACAGGGCGCACCGGGGAGCTGTTTTTT. Translated: CASSMTGRTGELFF.

The chain recombines TRBV9 with TRBJ1-1; 7 bases fit TRBD1. With V trimmed by 0 bases and J by 5 bases, 7 bases remained unmatched. Germline V gene data show CDR1 as SGDLS and CDR2 as YYNGEE. The CDR3 is 15 amino acids. The CDR3 DNA is TGTGCCAGCAGCGTAGAAGGGGGCGCGGGGACTGAAGCTTTCTTT. This sequence encodes CASSVEGGAGTEAFF.

The chain is built from TRBV5-1 and TRBJ2-1, with D tentatively TRBD2 (6 bases). The V gene lost 0 bases and the J gene lost 0 bases, with 7 bases spanning the gap. The length of the CDR3 is 15 residues. Germline V gene data show CDR1 as SGHRS and CDR2 as YFSETQ. The CDR3 loop reads CASSLDGSSYNEQFF. CDR3 in DNA: TGCGCCAGCAGCTTGGACGGGAGCTCCTACAATGAGCAGTTCTTC. Using reference TRBV5-1 and TRBJ2-1 for the parts outside the CDR3, the full variable domain is KAGVTQTPRYLIKTRGQQVTLSCSPISGHRSVSWYQQTPGQGLQFLFEYFSETQRNKGNFPGRFSGRQFSNSRSEMNVSTLELGDSALYLCASSLDGSSYNEQFFGPGTRLTVL.

This clone was observed a few times. CDR3 sequence (DNA): TGTGCCAGCAGTTTAGGGAGCGGACTGGATCAGCCCCAGCATTTT. It yields the protein CASSLGSGLDQPQHF. The chain recombines TRBV28 with TRBJ1-5; no reliable D call. The CDR3 covers 15 residues. Germline V gene sequence: CDR1 MDHEN, CDR2 SYDVKM. V lost 2 bases to trimming and J lost 5 bases, with 13 bases between them. Full variable domain (missing parts from reference TRBV28 and TRBJ1-5): DVKVTQSSRYLVKRTGEKVFLECVQDMDHENMFWYRQDPGLGLRLIYFSYDVKMKEKGDIPEGYSVSREKKERFSLILESASTNQTSMYLCASSLGSGLDQPQHFGDGTRLSIL.

V and J are TRBV18 and TRBJ1-2, with 9 bases identical to TRBD1. This CDR3 contains 13 residues. CDR1 KGHSH and CDR2 LQKENI come from the germline V gene. The trim removed 4 bases at V and 6 bases at J, leaving 3 bases unmatched. CDR3 coding DNA: TGTGCCAGCTCACTCCGGACAGGGGATGGCTACACCTTC. It is translated as CASSLRTGDGYTF.

The chain combines TRBV6-5 with TRBJ2-7; TRBD1 might be the D (6 bases). With 7 bases removed from V and 3 bases from J, the gap between germline ends came to 10 bases. Germline V gives CDR1 MNHEY, CDR2 SVGAGI. The length of the CDR3 is 12 residues. The DNA of the CDR3 is TGTGCCAGCAATTGGGACAACTACGAGCAGTACGTC. This codes for CASNWDNYEQYV.

This chain uses TRBV4-1 with TRBJ2-1; D is ambiguous. Germline assignment: CDR1 MGHRA and CDR2 YSYEKL. Trimming removed 0 bases at V and 8 bases at J, with 8 bases between. CDR3 length equals 13 residues. CDR3 residues: CASSQDERYEQFF. Written as DNA, the CDR3 is TGCGCCAGCAGCCAAGACGAGAGATATGAGCAGTTCTTC.

This clone occurred a few times. The CDR3 region has the DNA TGTGCCAGCATGGGAGGACCTAGTTTGGAGCAGTACTTC. It is translated as CASMGGPSLEQYF. This chain links TRBV6-1 with TRBJ2-7, with D maybe TRBD2 (6 bases). Per the germline V gene, CDR1 is MNHNS and CDR2 is SASEGT. The CDR3 sequence is 13 residues long. V lost 7 bases and J lost 7, with 17 bases in between.

This clone was recorded once. The rearrangement uses TRBV11-2 and TRBJ2-1; TRBD2 aligns across 12 bases. Germline V gives CDR1 SGHAT, CDR2 FQNNGV. V trimming: 5 bases; J trimming: 9 bases; junction bases outside the gene matches: 11. The CDR3 covers 16 residues. The CDR3 sequence is CASSAETSGSRSEQFF. The CDR3 DNA sequence: TGTGCCAGCAGCGCGGAGACTAGCGGGAGCCGCAGTGAGCAGTTCTTC. Full variable domain (missing parts from reference TRBV11-2 and TRBJ2-1): EAGVAQSPRYKIIEKRQSVAFWCNPISGHATLYWYQQILGQGPKLLIQFQNNGVVDDSQLPKDRFSAERLKGVDSTLKIQPAKLEDSAVYLCASSAETSGSRSEQFFGPGTRLTVL.

The CDR3: CASSSVPVNQPQHF. The CDR3 DNA reads TGTGCCAGCAGCTCGGTCCCGGTGAATCAGCCCCAGCATTTT. The chain is built from TRBV9 and TRBJ1-5; D gene ambiguous. Germline V CDR1 and CDR2: SGDLS, YYNGEE. Deletions cut 4 bases from V and 4 bases from J, with 12 bases between. There are 14 residues in the CDR3.

The chain joins TRBV7-2 to TRBJ1-1, with D maybe TRBD1 (5 bases). Germline lookup yields CDR1 SGHTA and CDR2 FQGNSA. CDR3 length: 16 amino acids. Trimming removed 1 base from V and 0 bases from J, with 12 bases in between. CDR3 loop: CASSLGGGGMNTEAFF. The CDR3 nucleotides read TGTGCCAGCAGCTTAGGGGGGGGAGGTATGAACACTGAAGCTTTCTTT.

This chain uses TRBV7-2 with TRBJ2-5; 9 nucleotides match TRBD1. V lost 3 bases, J lost 5 bases, and 10 bases stayed unmatched. This CDR3 is 16 amino acids long. Looked up from germline, CDR1 is SGHTA and CDR2 is FQGNSA. The CDR3 reads CASSLDRTGVGETQYF. The CDR3 bases are TGTGCCAGCAGCTTGGACAGGACAGGGGTGGGTGAGACCCAGTACTTC.

J is TRBJ2-7 and V is TRBV4-3; the D is unclear. V was cut by 7 bases and J by 0 bases, with 16 bases left in between. CDR3 length equals 15 residues. Germline V gives CDR1 LGHNA, CDR2 YSLEER. CDR3 sequence (DNA): TGCGCCAGCACCGCAGCAGGCGCAAGCTCCTACGAGCAGTACGTC. Translated, it gives CASTAAGASSYEQYV.

The J gene is TRBJ2-1, the V gene TRBV7-9; D is possibly TRBD2 (5 bases). The V gene lost 5 bases and the J gene lost 7 bases, with 18 bases spanning the gap. This CDR3 has 15 residues. Germline V lookup: CDR1 SEHNR, CDR2 FQNEAQ (reference sequence). The DNA of the CDR3 is TGTGCCAGCAGCACCAGTGGGAGCCCAGGTAATGAGCAGTTCTTC. Encoded protein: CASSTSGSPGNEQFF.

V is TRBV19 and J is TRBJ1-4; D remains ambiguous. The CDR3 is 13 residues long. The germline V gene has CDR1 LNHDA and CDR2 SQIVND (reference sequence). V shed 10 bases and J shed 8 bases, with 17 bases lying between them. Written as DNA, the CDR3 is TGTGCCACCCGGCAGGCAGGCACGGAAAAACTGTTTTTT. Translation: CATRQAGTEKLFF.

This chain joins TRBV5-1 and TRBJ1-3; D is unresolved. This CDR3 contains 15 residues. The V gene lost 4 bases and the J gene lost 0 bases, with 11 bases spanning the gap. CDR1 and CDR2 (germline): SGHRS, YFSETQ. The CDR3 sequence: CASSPGRGSGNTIYF. As DNA, the CDR3 is TGCGCCAGCAGCCCCGGACGGGGCTCTGGAAACACCATATATTTT.

The chain carries TRBV5-1 and TRBJ2-2; a possible D gene is TRBD1 (5 bases). The CDR3 covers 15 residues. CDR1 and CDR2 from the germline V gene are SGHRS and YFSETQ. Trimming cost V 7 bases and J 0 bases, with 13 bases left between them. This CDR3 reads CASRRASTNTGELFF. The CDR3, as DNA: TGCGCCAGCCGCAGGGCGTCCACGAACACCGGGGAGCTGTTTTTT.

The rearrangement uses TRBV11-2 and TRBJ1-5; D not resolved. Germline CDR1 and CDR2: SGHAT and FQNNGV. Trimming cost V 5 bases and J 3 bases, with 20 bases left between them. The CDR3 totals 17 residues. The CDR3 reads CASSLRPDGLPNQPQHF. As DNA, the CDR3 is TGTGCCAGCAGCCTACGCCCCGATGGACTTCCCAATCAGCCCCAGCATTTT.

This chain uses TRBV18 with TRBJ1-4; 10 bases are a match to TRBD1. The CDR3 loop spans 16 amino acids. Germline CDR1 is KGHSH and CDR2 is LQKENI. V lost 4 bases, J lost 3 bases, and 5 bases stayed unmatched. In DNA, the CDR3 is TGTGCCAGCTCACTTAGACAGGGGGCGGCTAATGAAAAACTGTTTTTT. Translated, it gives CASSLRQGAANEKLFF.

DNA of the CDR3: TGTGCCAGCAGCCAAACGGGACTAGCGTCTGGCGAGCAGTACTTC. It specifies CASSQTGLASGEQYF. V and J are TRBV7-2 and TRBJ2-7; 10 nucleotides agree with TRBD2. Germline V lookup: CDR1 SGHTA, CDR2 FQGNSA. The V gene end was trimmed by 5 bases and the J gene end by 6 bases; junction bases not matched to a gene: 10. The CDR3 runs 15 residues.

The gene calls are TRBV10-2 and TRBJ2-7; 10 nucleotides line up with TRBD1. Unmatched junction bases numbered 9, after V lost 5 bases and J lost 5 bases. The germline V gene has CDR1 WSHSY and CDR2 SAAADI. The length of the CDR3 is 15 residues. CDR3 DNA: TGCGCCAGCAGTTTTCCGGGACAGGGGTTTCACGAGCAGTACGTC. Its translation: CASSFPGQGFHEQYV.